The source of this T cell receptor beta chain is a study of T-cell reconstitution after alpha-beta-depleted transplantation in children. Unique molecular identifiers tagged the TCRbeta library. TCRdb independently ran MiXCR on the PCR reads; one entry per CDR3 protein. The top ten hold roughly a quarter of the sample, which has 280,000 or so distinct CDR3 sequences, more than 9% seen once. Study-wide points: By about two months after transplant, alpha-beta T cells reportedly arose from several hundred graft clones that had expanded. High day-60 TCRbeta diversity in some patients came from surviving recipient T cells and thymic progenitors. The authors attributed T-cell counts and diversity one year after transplant mostly to newly produced T cells.

From germline, CDR1 is SEHNR and CDR2 FQNEAQ (reference sequence). V lost 5 bases to trimming and J lost 4 bases, with 17 bases between them. The CDR3 consists of 16 residues. This clonotype was observed at least ten times. Its antigen is unknown. The rearrangement links TRBV7-9 to TRBJ2-2, with D unresolved. The source material was peripheral blood, sampled 180 days after TCRalphabeta/CD19-depleted stem cell transplant. The source of this sequence is a male patient under 10 years old who had a stem cell transplant for chronic granulomatous disease, so the T cells may come from the graft donor. The CDR3 DNA follows: TGTGCCAGCAGCCCCCTAGGACCAGGTGGCACCGGGGAGCTGTTTTTT. Translation gives CASSPLGPGGTGELFF.